Below, 21 T cell receptor beta chains from the same sample are listed, as sequenced in a study of blood T cells in healthy people across ages. Through a sample-barcoded 5' primer and a J-beta primer mix, a second PCR was run for roughly 6 to 11 cycles. TCRdb reprocessed the 5' RACE reads with MiXCR, giving one entry per CDR3 protein. This sample has about 1.6 million distinct CDR3 sequences, with roughly 32% found just once. Source material: blood. Receptors originate from a woman aged 25-40 years in good health.

This clonotype was recorded only once. The CDR3 region has the DNA TGTGCCAGCAGCTCAAGGAGGGGCAGCTCCTACGAGCAGTACTTC. Its translation is CASSSRRGSSYEQYF. This rearrangement joins TRBV7-2 to TRBJ2-7; weak D call: TRBD2 (6 bases). Trimming cost V 4 bases and J 0 bases, with 13 bases left between them. Germline lookup yields CDR1 SGHTA and CDR2 FQGNSA. This CDR3 is 15 amino acids long.

At least ten counts were recorded for this clonotype. V gene TRBV12-3 or TRBV12-4 combines with J gene TRBJ2-6; tentative D call: TRBD1 (6 bases). The CDR3 is 14 residues long. The V end lost 6 bases, the J end lost 0 bases, and 6 bases lay between the germline ends. This CDR3 is CASRDSSGANVLTF. CDR3 coding DNA: TGTGCCAGCAGGGACAGCTCTGGGGCCAACGTCCTGACTTTC.

The gene calls are TRBV4-1 and TRBJ1-1; D gene uncertain. CDR1 is MGHRA, CDR2 YSYEKL, per germline. There are 16 residues in the CDR3. V was shortened by 0 bases and J by 0 bases, with 11 bases between the two germline ends. The CDR3 reads CASSQEGTAMNTEAFF. In DNA, the CDR3 is TGCGCCAGCAGCCAAGAGGGAACCGCAATGAACACTGAAGCTTTCTTT.

V usage is TRBV28 and J usage is TRBJ2-7; no reliable D call. Germline assignment: CDR1 MDHEN and CDR2 SYDVKM. V gave up 10 bases and J gave up 2 bases, with 6 bases separating them. The CDR3 contains 10 residues. CDR3 DNA: TGTGCCAATCCGGCCTACGAGCAGTACTTC. Its translation is CANPAYEQYF.

This sequence joins TRBV15 and TRBJ1-2; D gene unclear. Germline lookup yields CDR1 LNHNV and CDR2 YYDKDF (reference sequence). CDR3 length: 14 amino acids. The V end was cut by 0 bases, the J end by 4 bases, with 9 bases between. The CDR3 DNA reads TGTGCCACCAGCAGAGATAAAAAAGGCTATGGCTACACCTTC. Amino acid sequence: CATSRDKKGYGYTF.

CDR3: CASSLLPLAGGKTYNEQFF. The CDR3 DNA reads TGTGCCAGCAGCCTCTTACCACTAGCGGGGGGAAAAACCTACAATGAGCAGTTCTTC. The rearrangement uses TRBV13 and TRBJ2-1; 12 positions agree with TRBD2. This CDR3 spans 19 amino acids. The germline V gene encodes CDR1 PRHDT and CDR2 FYEKMQ (reference sequence). Losses at the gene ends were 5 bases for V and 2 bases for J; bases not matched to a gene: 13.

The V call is TRBV2, the J call TRBJ2-1; 10 bases fit TRBD2. This CDR3 has 17 residues. The trim removed 5 bases at V and 9 bases at J, leaving 16 bases unmatched. In germline, CDR1 is SNHLY, CDR2 FYNNEI. Here the CDR3 DNA reads TGTGCCAGCAGTCAGCGGGGGGGCTCTGATCCGCGCGGTGAGCAGTTCTTC. It specifies CASSQRGGSDPRGEQFF.

This clonotype appeared many times. The J gene is TRBJ2-5, the V gene TRBV20-1, with 11 bases lining up with TRBD2. Germline V gene data show CDR1 as DFQATT and CDR2 as SNEGSKA (reference sequence). This CDR3 has 13 residues. With V trimmed by 6 bases and J by 5 bases, 5 bases remained unmatched. Written as DNA, the CDR3 is TGCAGTGCCACGACTAGCGGGGCTGAGACCCAGTACTTC. Translating it yields CSATTSGAETQYF.

V gene TRBV20-1 combines with J gene TRBJ2-3; TRBD2 matches at 10 bases. CDR3 length equals 17 residues. The trim removed 0 bases at V and 2 bases at J, leaving 8 bases unmatched. Germline CDR1 is DFQATT and CDR2 is SNEGSKA (reference sequence). The CDR3 loop reads CSARDGSSGSLTDTQYF. The CDR3 DNA follows: TGCAGTGCTAGAGATGGGTCTAGCGGGAGTCTCACAGATACGCAGTATTTT.

This clonotype was detected ten times or more. The J gene is TRBJ2-7, the V gene TRBV27, with TRBD1 matching 8 bases. V was clipped by 4 bases and J by 3 bases; unmatched bases: 5. CDR1 and CDR2 from the germline V gene are MNHEY and SMNVEV (reference sequence). The CDR3 runs to 14 residues. The CDR3 loop reads CASSSDRGFYEQYF. In nucleotides, the CDR3 is TGTGCCAGCAGTTCCGACAGGGGTTTCTACGAGCAGTACTTC.

This clonotype was seen ten or more times. V gene TRBV12-3 or TRBV12-4 combines with J gene TRBJ1-2, with D possibly matching TRBD1 (5 bases). V dropped 2 bases and J dropped 2 bases, with 6 bases sitting between them. The CDR3 sequence is 13 residues long. The CDR3 loop is CASSLSGNYGYTF. The DNA of the CDR3 is TGTGCCAGCAGTTTATCAGGGAACTATGGCTACACCTTC.

This clonotype was found a few times. The chain joins TRBV11-3 to TRBJ2-5; TRBD1 aligns across 11 bases. Near its end, the DNA agrees better with TRBJ2-7, so the J call may be wrong. The CDR3 contains 15 residues. Per germline, CDR1 SGHNT and CDR2 YENEEA. Here the CDR3 reads CASSRGTGGMNEQYF. CDR3 nucleotides: TGTGCCAGCAGCCGCGGGACAGGGGGTATGAACGAGCAGTACTTC.

The chain recombines TRBV7-3 with TRBJ2-5; 9 nucleotides agree with TRBD1. There are 16 residues in the CDR3. Per the germline V gene, CDR1 is SGHTA and CDR2 is FQGTGA. V lost 5 bases to trimming and J lost 5 bases; unmatched junction nucleotides: 12. The CDR3 bases are TGTGCCAGCAGCCTGGACCTGGGACAGGGTGGTGAGACCCAGTACTTC. This encodes CASSLDLGQGGETQYF.

The chain has TRBV3-1 and TRBJ2-1, with 8 bases aligning to TRBD2. The CDR3 loop spans 14 amino acids. CDR1 and CDR2 (germline): LGHDT, YNNKEL (reference sequence). V shed 4 bases, J shed 9 bases, and the junction held 8 bases outside the gene matches. The CDR3 DNA reads TGTGCCAGCAGCCCTTGGGCGGGAGGACTTGAGCAGTTCTTC. Its translation: CASSPWAGGLEQFF.

J is TRBJ2-5 and V is TRBV3-1; the D gene is possibly TRBD2 (7 bases). The CDR3 has 14 residues. V lost 6 bases, J lost 5 bases, and 16 bases lay in between. CDR1 and CDR2 (germline): LGHDT, YNNKEL (reference sequence). As DNA, the CDR3 is TGTGCCAGCAGGGAGGGGGGGCCGCGGGAGACCCAGTACTTC. Its protein is CASREGGPRETQYF.

The rearrangement uses TRBV21-1 and TRBJ2-4. TRBV21-1 is designated a pseudogene. The CDR3 runs 14 residues. As DNA, the CDR3 is TGTGCCAGCAGACCGATTAGGGCCAAAAACATTCAGTACTTC. It is translated as CASRPIRAKNIQYF.

The gene calls are TRBV3-1 and TRBJ2-1, with D maybe TRBD2 (5 bases). The germline gives CDR1 LGHDT, CDR2 YNNKEL (reference sequence). CDR3 length: 15 amino acids. Trimming took 4 bases from V and 8 from J, leaving 18 bases between them. Written as DNA, the CDR3 is TGTGCCAGCAGCCCAAAGCCGGGGTGGTCTGATGAGCAGTTCTTC. It translates to CASSPKPGWSDEQFF.

The chain is built from TRBV14 and TRBJ2-4; D possibly corresponds to TRBD1 (6 bases). The CDR3 extends over 18 amino acids. V was pared by 1 base and J by 0 bases, with 16 bases between. The germline CDR1 and CDR2 sequences are SGHDN and FVKESK. The CDR3 loop is CASSQGGRTDLAKNIQYF. The CDR3 DNA reads as TGTGCCAGCAGCCAAGGTGGTCGGACAGATTTAGCCAAAAACATTCAGTACTTC. The whole variable domain, filled in from reference TRBV14 and TRBJ2-4, reads EAGVTQFPSHSVIEKGQTVTLRCDPISGHDNLYWYRRVMGKEIKFLLHFVKESKQDESGMPNNRFLAERTGGTYSTLKVQPAELEDSGVYFCASSQGGRTDLAKNIQYFGAGTRLSVL.

This clonotype showed up just a few times. CDR3 sequence: CASSELAGATDTQYF. The DNA for the CDR3 is TGTGCCAGCAGTGAGCTAGCGGGGGCCACAGATACGCAGTATTTT. This chain connects TRBV6-4 to TRBJ2-3; 10 nucleotides agree with TRBD2. This CDR3 is built from 15 residues. CDR1 is MRHNA, CDR2 SNTAGT, per germline. V dropped 3 bases and J dropped 2; count of bases not matched to a gene: 2.

The rearrangement joins TRBV6-2 or TRBV6-3 to TRBJ1-5, with 7 bases that match TRBD1. Germline CDR1 reads MNHEY; CDR2 reads SVGEGT. The junction had 6 bases not matched to a gene; V was cut back by 5 bases and J by 5 bases. This CDR3 is built from 14 residues. CDR3 amino acids: CASSDDRAYQPQHF. The CDR3 bases are TGTGCCAGCAGTGACGACAGGGCCTATCAGCCCCAGCATTTT.

The rearrangement joins TRBV7-9 to TRBJ1-1; D call uncertain. Trimming removed 2 bases from V and 12 bases from J, with 7 bases in between. CDR3 length: 10 amino acids. Germline V lookup: CDR1 SEHNR, CDR2 FQNEAQ (reference sequence). The CDR3 spells CASSLSTSFF. The CDR3 DNA sequence: TGTGCCAGCAGCTTATCTACATCTTTCTTT.